This T cell receptor beta chain was captured in a study of CD4 T cells in relation to SARS-CoV-2 and coronaviruses. This CDR3 spans 11 amino acids. CDR1 is KGHSH, CDR2 LQKENI, per germline. Trimming removed 6 bases from V and 2 bases from J, with 4 bases in between. As concerns this clone: Antigen: not known.

The protocol was immunoSEQ multiplex PCR, while the TCRdb copy is restricted to in-frame clones and leaves out a portion. Counted here are under 20,000 clones, roughly 77% occurring once; the ten biggest clones make up about a quarter. Study outcomes and limitations: Crossreactive clones expanded significantly less to SARS-CoV-2 than monoreactive clones.

Before the COVID-19 pandemic, during about 2011-2019, CD4+ T cells were taken from unexposed donors. Isolation of CD4+ T cells took place after about 9 days in culture. As cell numbers allowed, unexposed-donor CD4+ T cells faced SARS-CoV-2 S/N and four cold-coronavirus spikes. This receptor was taken from a human donor in good health. The gene calls are TRBV18 and TRBJ2-5, with D uncertain. The specimen was CD4+ T cells from PBMCs, cultured in vitro. The CDR3 region has the DNA TGTGCCAGCTCCCTACAAGAGACCCAGTACTTC. This translates into CASSLQETQYF.